Given below is one T cell receptor (beta chain) in context. Its antigen is unknown. This specimen comes from a study of T-cell reconstitution after alpha-beta-depleted transplantation in children. Study results and limitations: Several hundred expanded graft clones reportedly gave rise to the alpha-beta T cells present about two months after transplant. T-cell counts and diversity at one year following transplant were attributed mainly to newly produced T cells. TCRbeta diversity was high at day 60 in some patients (a result of surviving recipient T cells and thymic progenitors).

The CDR3 spans 10 residues. CDR1 and CDR2 (germline): SGHTA, FQGTGA. Construction of the TCRbeta library involved unique molecular identifiers. TCRdb itself ran the PCR reads through MiXCR, one entry per CDR3 protein. The sample has a few hundred thousand distinct CDR3 sequences; over 40% are singletons. The TCR was taken from a girl aged 2 to 9 with aplastic anemia, due to receive a stem cell transplant. This specimen was PBMCs, taken before TCRalphabeta/CD19-depleted stem cell transplant. The J gene is TRBJ1-1, the V gene TRBV7-3, with D perhaps TRBD1 (6 bases). The CDR3 here is CAGQNTEAFF. Written as DNA, the CDR3 is TGTGCGGGACAGAACACTGAAGCTTTCTTT. Full variable domain (remainder filled in from reference TRBV7-3 and TRBJ1-1): GAGVSQTPSNKVTEKGKYVELRCDPISGHTALYWYRQSLGQGPEFLIYFQGTGAADDSGLPNDRFFAVRPEGSVSTLKIQRTERGDSAVYLCAGQNTEAFFGQGTRLTVV.